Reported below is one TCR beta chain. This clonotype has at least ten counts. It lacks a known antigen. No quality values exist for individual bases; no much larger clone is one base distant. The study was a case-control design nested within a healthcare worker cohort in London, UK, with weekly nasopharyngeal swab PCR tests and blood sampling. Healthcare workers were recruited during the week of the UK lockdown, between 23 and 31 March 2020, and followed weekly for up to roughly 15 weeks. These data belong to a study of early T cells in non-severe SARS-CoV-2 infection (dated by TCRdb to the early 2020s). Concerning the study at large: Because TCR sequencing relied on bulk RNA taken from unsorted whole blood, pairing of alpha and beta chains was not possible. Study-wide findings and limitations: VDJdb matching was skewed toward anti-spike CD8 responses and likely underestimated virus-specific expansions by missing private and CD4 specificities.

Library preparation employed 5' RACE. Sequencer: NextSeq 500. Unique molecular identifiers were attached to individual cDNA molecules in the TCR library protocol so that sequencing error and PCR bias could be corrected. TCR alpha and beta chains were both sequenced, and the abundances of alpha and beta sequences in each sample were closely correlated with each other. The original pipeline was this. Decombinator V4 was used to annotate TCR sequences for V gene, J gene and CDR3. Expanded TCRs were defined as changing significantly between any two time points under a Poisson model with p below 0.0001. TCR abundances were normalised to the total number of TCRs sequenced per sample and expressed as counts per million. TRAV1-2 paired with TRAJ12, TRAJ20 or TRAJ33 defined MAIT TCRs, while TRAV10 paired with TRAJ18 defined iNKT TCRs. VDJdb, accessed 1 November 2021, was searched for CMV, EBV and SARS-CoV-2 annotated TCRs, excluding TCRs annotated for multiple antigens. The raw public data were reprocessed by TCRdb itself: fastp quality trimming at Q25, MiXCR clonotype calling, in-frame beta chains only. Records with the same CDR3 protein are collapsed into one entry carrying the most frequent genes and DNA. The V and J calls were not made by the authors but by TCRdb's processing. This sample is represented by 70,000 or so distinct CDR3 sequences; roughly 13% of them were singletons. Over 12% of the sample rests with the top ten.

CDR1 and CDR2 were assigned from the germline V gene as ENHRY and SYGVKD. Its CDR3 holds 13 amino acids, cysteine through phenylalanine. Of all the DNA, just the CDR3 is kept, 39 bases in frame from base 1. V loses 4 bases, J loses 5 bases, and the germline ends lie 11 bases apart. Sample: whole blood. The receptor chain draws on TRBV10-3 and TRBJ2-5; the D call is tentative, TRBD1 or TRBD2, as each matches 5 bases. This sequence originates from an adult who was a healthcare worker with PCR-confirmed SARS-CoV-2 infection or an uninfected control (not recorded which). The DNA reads TGTGCCATCAGTGCGGGGACCCGTGAGACCCAGTACTTC. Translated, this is CAISAGTRETQYF.